Listed here are 15 T cell receptor beta chains from one sample, sequenced in a study of radiation and T cells in renal cell carcinoma. The time point was: baseline pretreatment blood. The treatment was: 15 Gy SBRT to primary tumor, nephrectomy 4 weeks later. The assay was immunoSEQ multiplex PCR, and TCRdb's table has in-frame clones only and misses some. The sample consists of about 130,000 clones, more than 70% of them appearing once. The sample here was blood, taken from a patient whose treatment included radiotherapy and nephrectomy. These receptors were taken from a woman aged 50 to 60 with renal cell carcinoma.

The gene calls are TRBV7-2 and TRBJ1-1, with 8 bases matching TRBD1. This CDR3 contains 15 residues. Losses at the gene ends were 5 bases for V and 4 bases for J; bases not matched to a gene: 9. CDR1 and CDR2 from the germline V gene are SGHTA and FQGNSA. The CDR3 DNA sequence: TGTGCCAGCAGCCCCCATGGGGACAGGAGCACTGAAGCTTTCTTT. This translates into CASSPHGDRSTEAFF.

About this clone: Other DNA sequences of this sample code for an identical CDR3. V gene TRBV5-1 combines with J gene TRBJ1-1; no reliable D call. CDR3 length: 13 residues. CDR1 and CDR2 (germline): SGHRS, YFSETQ. The V gene lost 0 bases and the J gene lost 0 bases, with 3 bases spanning the gap. The CDR3 is CASSLDLNTEAFF. The DNA of the CDR3 is TGCGCCAGCAGCTTGGATTTGAACACTGAAGCTTTCTTT.

J is TRBJ2-2 and V is TRBV5-1, with D possibly being TRBD2 (5 bases). The ends were cut back, 6 bases at V and 6 bases at J, with 21 bases in the middle. Looked up from germline, CDR1 is SGHRS and CDR2 is YFSETQ. This CDR3 is built from 16 residues. DNA of the CDR3: TGCGCCAGCACGATCGGGTCCAGCGGTAGTCCCGGGGAGCTGTTTTTT. Its protein is CASTIGSSGSPGELFF.

This chain links TRBV18 with TRBJ2-2; tentatively, D is TRBD1 (6 bases). The germline V gene encodes CDR1 KGHSH and CDR2 LQKENI. This CDR3 contains 14 residues. Between the trimmed V and J ends, which lost 4 bases and 9 bases, there was a span of 15 bases. DNA of the CDR3: TGTGCCAGCTCACGGGACACCGAGGGGAGGGAGCTGTTTTTT. It yields the protein CASSRDTEGRELFF. The full variable domain, in which reference TRBV18 and TRBJ2-2 provide the parts outside the CDR3, is NAGVMQNPRHLVRRRGQEARLRCSPMKGHSHVYWYRQLPEEGLKFMVYLQKENIIDESGMPKERFSAEFPKEGPSILRIQQVVRGDSAAYFCASSRDTEGRELFFGEGSRLTVL.

The chain joins TRBV7-2 to TRBJ2-3; D not resolved. V was clipped by 6 bases and J by 6 bases, with 16 bases between them. The CDR3 loop spans 14 amino acids. CDR1 is SGHTA and CDR2 is FQGNSA in the germline V gene. CDR3: CASSSAVGWDTQYF. CDR3 bases: TGTGCCAGCAGTTCCGCAGTTGGTTGGGATACGCAGTATTTT.

The chain has TRBV7-9 and TRBJ1-5, with D uncertain. CDR1 is SEHNR, CDR2 FQNEAQ, per germline (reference sequence). The CDR3 loop spans 14 amino acids. V dropped 4 bases and J dropped 1 base, with 8 bases sitting between them. CDR3 nucleotides: TGTGCCAGCAGCTATGGTTCAAGCAATCAGCCCCAGCATTTT. Its protein is CASSYGSSNQPQHF.

The chain is built from TRBV11-3 and TRBJ2-1, with 9 nucleotides matching TRBD2. Germline V gives CDR1 SGHNT, CDR2 YENEEA. The CDR3 length is 17 residues. The V and J ends lost 1 base and 4 bases, in that order; junction bases with no gene match: 8. The CDR3 protein is CASSLGFERGDYNEQFF. In DNA form, the CDR3 reads TGTGCCAGCAGCTTAGGTTTCGAGCGGGGGGATTACAATGAGCAGTTCTTC.

This chain connects TRBV6-6 to TRBJ1-3, with unresolved D. The V end was cut by 0 bases, the J end by 6 bases, with 9 bases between. Germline CDR1 MNHNY, CDR2 SVGAGI (reference sequence). The CDR3 is made up of 14 amino acids. CDR3 loop: CASSYSDRKNTIYF. DNA of the CDR3: TGTGCCAGCAGTTACTCGGACCGAAAAAACACCATATATTTT.

This chain uses TRBV10-2 with TRBJ1-2; no clear D. The germline gives CDR1 WSHSY, CDR2 SAAADI. Trimming took 8 bases from V and 5 from J, leaving 18 bases between them. This CDR3 is 14 amino acids long. For the CDR3, the DNA is TGCGCCAGCGCGTCCCAGGCCGGACTTTATGGCTACACCTTC. It specifies CASASQAGLYGYTF.

This clone was seen only once. J is TRBJ1-6 and V is TRBV2; possibly TRBD1 for D (5 bases). V gave up 4 bases and J gave up 2 bases, with 15 bases separating them. CDR3 size: 17 residues. Looked up from germline, CDR1 is SNHLY and CDR2 is FYNNEI. CDR3 DNA sequence: TGTGCCAGCAGTGGACAGCGACTAGATGCCTATAATTCACCCCTCCACTTT. Translating gives CASSGQRLDAYNSPLHF.

This rearrangement joins TRBV2 to TRBJ1-5; unclear D gene. V lost 5 bases to trimming and J lost 5 bases, with 7 bases between them. The CDR3 extends over 12 amino acids. Germline CDR1 reads SNHLY; CDR2 reads FYNNEI. For the CDR3, the DNA is TGTGCCAGCAGTCTACCGGATCAGCCCCAGCATTTT. This gives the protein CASSLPDQPQHF.

This clone has a single count. V gene TRBV19 combines with J gene TRBJ2-2; D remains unclear. The ends were cut back, 8 bases at V and 1 base at J, with 11 bases in the middle. Germline V lookup: CDR1 LNHDA, CDR2 SQIVND (reference sequence). The CDR3 covers 14 residues. The DNA for the CDR3 is TGTGCCAGTGGATGGCAGGTGAACACCGGGGAGCTGTTTTTT. Its translation is CASGWQVNTGELFF.

The CDR3 sequence: CASSPTAGGYGYTF. In DNA, the CDR3 is TGCGCCAGCAGCCCTACCGCAGGGGGTTATGGCTACACCTTC. The chain employs TRBV5-1 and TRBJ1-2; the match to TRBD1 covers 7 bases. The CDR3 contains 14 residues. V gave up 4 bases and J gave up 5 bases; unmatched junction bases: 8. The V gene's germline CDR1 is SGHRS and CDR2 YFSETQ.

The rearrangement uses TRBV9 and TRBJ2-5; 7 nucleotides agree with TRBD2. The CDR3 sequence is 16 residues long. V gave up 0 bases and J gave up 2 bases; unmatched junction bases: 7. CDR1 and CDR2 from the germline V gene are SGDLS and YYNGEE. CDR3 nucleotides: TGTGCCAGCAGCGTAGGGGCTAGCGGCCTTCAAGAGACCCAGTACTTC. Translated, it gives CASSVGASGLQETQYF.

The chain carries TRBV18 and TRBJ1-2, with D maybe TRBD1 (5 bases). With 2 bases removed from V and 5 bases from J, the gap between germline ends came to 12 bases. Per germline, CDR1 KGHSH and CDR2 LQKENI. The CDR3 contains 14 residues. The CDR3 loop is CASSPGKGIYGYTF. CDR3 in DNA: TGTGCCAGCTCACCAGGAAAGGGGATTTATGGCTACACCTTC. Looking up the rest from reference TRBV18 and TRBJ1-2 gives the full variable domain: NAGVMQNPRHLVRRRGQEARLRCSPMKGHSHVYWYRQLPEEGLKFMVYLQKENIIDESGMPKERFSAEFPKEGPSILRIQQVVRGDSAAYFCASSPGKGIYGYTFGSGTRLTVV.